The sequence of this T cell receptor (beta chain) was determined in a study of response to subunit inactivated influenza vaccine. Study-wide results and caveats: A suggestion made by the authors is that each seasonal influenza vaccination recruits few new T cells.

On this clonotype: What it binds is not known.

MiXCR was run by TCRdb on the RT-PCR reads, yielding one entry per CDR3 protein. This sample yields hundreds of thousands of distinct CDR3 sequences, of which 18% are seen a single time; roughly 10% belongs to the top ten. V lost 4 bases to trimming and J lost 2 bases; unmatched junction nucleotides: 7. The germline V gene has CDR1 SGDLS and CDR2 YYNGEE. This CDR3 has 15 amino acids. The source is a man aged 45-65 years who received an inactivated influenza vaccine. Specimen: PBMCs from blood, collected more than 4 days after vaccination. V gene TRBV9 combines with J gene TRBJ2-3; TRBD2 matches 7 bases. The CDR3 sequence is CASSPVGGTTDTQYF. The CDR3 nucleotides read TGTGCCAGCAGCCCTGTCGGGGGGACCACAGATACGCAGTATTTT.